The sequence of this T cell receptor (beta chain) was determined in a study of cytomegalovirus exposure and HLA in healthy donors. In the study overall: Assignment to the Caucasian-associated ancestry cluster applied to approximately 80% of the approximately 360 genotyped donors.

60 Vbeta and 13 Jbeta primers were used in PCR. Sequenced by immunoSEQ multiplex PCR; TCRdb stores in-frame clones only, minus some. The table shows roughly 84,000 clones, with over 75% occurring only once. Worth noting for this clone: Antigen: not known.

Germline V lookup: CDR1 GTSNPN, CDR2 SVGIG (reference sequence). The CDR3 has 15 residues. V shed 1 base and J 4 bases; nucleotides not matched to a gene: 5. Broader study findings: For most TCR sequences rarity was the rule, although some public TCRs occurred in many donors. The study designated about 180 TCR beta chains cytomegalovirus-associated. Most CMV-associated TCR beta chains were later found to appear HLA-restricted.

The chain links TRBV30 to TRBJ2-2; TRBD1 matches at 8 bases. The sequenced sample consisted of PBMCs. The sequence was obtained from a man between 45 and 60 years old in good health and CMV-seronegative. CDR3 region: CAWSDRGRSTGELFF. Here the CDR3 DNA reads TGTGCCTGGAGTGACAGGGGGAGAAGCACCGGGGAGCTGTTTTTT.